This note documents a single TCR beta chain sequence. Its antigen is as yet unknown. The data belong to a study of cytomegalovirus exposure and HLA in healthy donors. Findings and caveats of the study: In a later analysis, parvovirus B19, influenza, CMV and Epstein-Barr virus appeared linked to several top co-occurrence clusters.

The PCR was carried out with 60 Vbeta primers and 13 Jbeta primers. Clones were read by immunoSEQ multiplex PCR, and TCRdb kept only the in-frame ones, dropping some. The table records more than 95,000 clones, approximately 80% of them present only once. In germline, CDR1 is LNHDA, CDR2 SQIVND (reference sequence). There are 14 residues in the CDR3. J was trimmed by 5 bases and V by 3 bases; bases with no gene match: 4. This sequence was found in a woman in her 40s in good health and CMV-seropositive. The sequenced sample was PBMCs. The V gene is TRBV19, the J gene TRBJ2-5; TRBD2 aligns across 9 bases. CDR3 in amino acids: CASSMLAGRETQYF. CDR3 DNA sequence: TGTGCCAGTAGTATGCTAGCGGGACGGGAGACCCAGTACTTC.